Given below is one TCR beta chain in context. This entry belongs to a study of blood T cell repertoires in COVID-19. Study summary: There were acute and convalescent COVID-19 samples, and they came from the United States, Italy and Spain. PBMCs, B-cell-depleted T cells, or T cells were the source of the cDNA or gDNA that made up the material.

Germline values: CDR1 LNHDA, CDR2 SQIVND (reference sequence). V lost 4 bases to trimming and J lost 4 bases; unmatched junction nucleotides: 6. This CDR3 spans 16 amino acids. Per the study methods: Estimation of nucleated cell counts was performed using reference gene primer amplification. TCRdb's copy holds only in-frame clones and misses some; the assay was immunoSEQ multiplex PCR. V and J calls and clone size come straight from that table; D and trimming were deduced from the DNA. The data show 50,000 or so clones, 90% to 95% seen once. The receptor comes from a woman at least 80 years old with acute or convalescent COVID-19. Input material: peripheral blood. This chain links TRBV19 with TRBJ2-3; TRBD2 matches at 12 bases. Here the CDR3 DNA reads TGTGCCAGTAGTAAGACTAGCGGGAGTCTGCCAGATACGCAGTATTTT. Encoded protein: CASSKTSGSLPDTQYF.